A single sample is the source of the 12 T cell receptor beta chains below, sequenced in a study of cytomegalovirus exposure and HLA in healthy donors. Generated by immunoSEQ multiplex PCR, the TCRdb table keeps only in-frame clones and is missing some. Of fewer than 120,000 clones in the sample, 88% were seen once. Sequencing was performed on PBMCs. The receptors were gathered from a woman aged 30 to 39 in good health and CMV-seropositive.

V and J are TRBV13 and TRBJ1-2, with 8 bases fitting TRBD1. With V trimmed by 4 bases and J by 2 bases, 9 bases remained unmatched. The germline gives CDR1 PRHDT, CDR2 FYEKMQ (reference sequence). CDR3 length: 16 residues. This chain's CDR3 is CASSSSQGARNYGYTF. CDR3 in DNA: TGTGCCAGCAGCTCTTCTCAGGGGGCGCGGAACTATGGCTACACCTTC.

This chain connects TRBV7-9 to TRBJ2-4, with D tentatively TRBD2 (5 bases). Germline CDR1 and CDR2: SEHNR and FQNEAQ (reference sequence). This CDR3 region has 15 residues. V lost 4 bases and J 0 bases, leaving 10 bases between the germline ends. For the CDR3, the DNA is TGTGCCAGCAGCTCCGGCGGACTAGCCAAAAACATTCAGTACTTC. Translating it yields CASSSGGLAKNIQYF.

V usage is TRBV30 and J usage is TRBJ2-3; 12 nucleotides match TRBD2. From germline, CDR1 is GTSNPN and CDR2 SVGIG (reference sequence). Trimming cost V 4 bases and J 4 bases; bases outside gene matches: 6. The CDR3 spans 15 residues. In DNA, the CDR3 is TGTGCCTGGACTCAGACTAGCGGGGGTGCAGATACGCAGTATTTT. It translates to CAWTQTSGGADTQYF.

This chain uses TRBV5-4 with TRBJ1-1, with a weak D call TRBD1 (6 bases). This CDR3 is 15 amino acids long. V lost 0 bases to trimming and J lost 3 bases, with 12 bases between them. CDR1 SGHNT and CDR2 YYREEE come from the germline V gene (reference sequence). In DNA form, the CDR3 reads TGTGCCAGCAGCTTGGGCAGGACAGCCTACACTGAAGCTTTCTTT. Translation: CASSLGRTAYTEAFF.

The rearrangement links TRBV15 to TRBJ2-4, with TRBD1 matching over 7 bases. The CDR3 spans 17 residues. Trimming at V came to 2 bases and at J to 0 bases, leaving 7 bases not matched to a gene. Germline loops: CDR1 LNHNV, CDR2 YYDKDF (reference sequence). The CDR3 is CATSRPTGELAKNIQYF. The CDR3 DNA follows: TGTGCCACCAGCAGACCCACAGGGGAATTAGCCAAAAACATTCAGTACTTC.

This chain uses TRBV15 with TRBJ2-2; D is unresolved. CDR1 and CDR2 (germline): LNHNV, YYDKDF (reference sequence). Trimming removed 5 bases from V and 5 bases from J, with 15 bases in between. The CDR3 has 15 residues. CDR3 sequence: CATSYMETETGELFF. CDR3 coding DNA: TGTGCCACCAGCTACATGGAGACGGAGACCGGGGAGCTGTTTTTT. The complete variable domain, with remaining parts taken from reference TRBV15 and TRBJ2-2, reads DAMVIQNPRYQVTQFGKPVTLSCSQTLNHNVMYWYQQKSSQAPKLLFHYYDKDFNNEADTPDNFQSRRPNTSFCFLDIRSPGLGDTAMYLCATSYMETETGELFFGEGSRLTVL.

V and J are TRBV19 and TRBJ1-6, with no clear D. V was clipped by 8 bases and J by 10 bases, with 18 bases between them. The CDR3 length is 14 residues. The V gene's germline CDR1 is LNHDA and CDR2 SQIVND (reference sequence). The CDR3: CASGVFSEGSPLHF. The CDR3, as DNA: TGTGCCAGTGGAGTTTTTTCCGAGGGATCACCCCTCCACTTT.

V is TRBV29-1 and J is TRBJ2-1; D is perhaps TRBD1 (6 bases). The CDR3 sequence is 14 residues long. V was trimmed by 1 base and J by 9 bases, leaving 16 bases between them. Germline assignment: CDR1 SQVTM and CDR2 ANQGSEA. CDR3 DNA sequence: TGCAGCGTTGAAGGGGCACGGATAGGGGGTGAGCAGTTCTTC. Protein sequence: CSVEGARIGGEQFF.

This rearrangement joins TRBV6-1 to TRBJ2-3; weak D call: TRBD1 (6 bases). In germline, CDR1 is MNHNS, CDR2 SASEGT. Trimming took 4 bases from V and 4 from J, leaving 24 bases between them. The CDR3 runs 18 residues. The CDR3 nucleotides are TGTGCCAGCAGTGGGGGGCCAGGGCTGAGGTCGAGATCAGATACGCAGTATTTT. Its protein is CASSGGPGLRSRSDTQYF.

The chain carries TRBV19 and TRBJ1-2, with D perhaps matching TRBD1 (6 bases). Germline V lookup: CDR1 LNHDA, CDR2 SQIVND (reference sequence). There are 14 residues in the CDR3. Trimming removed 5 bases from V and 4 bases from J, with 14 bases in between. CDR3 loop: CASSLQGRSYGYTF. The CDR3 DNA reads as TGTGCCAGTAGTCTACAGGGTAGGAGCTATGGCTACACCTTC.

The chain joins TRBV10-3 to TRBJ1-2; 7 bases fit TRBD1. J lost 2 bases, V lost 10 bases, and 7 bases had no gene match. Germline-derived CDR1 and CDR2 are ENHRY and SYGVKD. The CDR3 runs 13 residues. The DNA for the CDR3 is TGTGCCACCGTGGGGACAGCAAACTATGGCTACACCTTC. It yields the protein CATVGTANYGYTF.

This clone was seen a single time. The chain couples TRBV18 to TRBJ1-1; possibly TRBD1 for D (5 bases). Trimming pared 2 bases from V and 4 bases from J, leaving 14 bases between. Germline CDR1 KGHSH, CDR2 LQKENI. This CDR3 has 15 residues. The CDR3 bases are TGTGCCAGCTCACCAGGCGGCAGGGAAACCACTGAAGCTTTCTTT. Translated, it gives CASSPGGRETTEAFF.